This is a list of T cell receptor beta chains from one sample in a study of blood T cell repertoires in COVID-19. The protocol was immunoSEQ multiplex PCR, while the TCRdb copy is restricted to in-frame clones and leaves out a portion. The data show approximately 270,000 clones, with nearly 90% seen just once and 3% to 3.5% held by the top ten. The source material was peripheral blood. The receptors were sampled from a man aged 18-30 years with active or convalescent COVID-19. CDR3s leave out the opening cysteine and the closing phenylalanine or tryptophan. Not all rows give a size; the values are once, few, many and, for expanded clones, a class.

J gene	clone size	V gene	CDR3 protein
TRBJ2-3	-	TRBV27	ASSLERGGGYTQY
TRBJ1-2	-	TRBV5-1	ASSQEPGAYGYT
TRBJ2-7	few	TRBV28	VTSGSGRNEQY
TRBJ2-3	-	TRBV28	ASSSSQGTDTQY
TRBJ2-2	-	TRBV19	ASSLMGTSGSPNTGELF
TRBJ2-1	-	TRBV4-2	ASSQFSGGEWNEQF
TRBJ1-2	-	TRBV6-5	ASRGTGGS
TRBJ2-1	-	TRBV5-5	ASSVTGVEQF
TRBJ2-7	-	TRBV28	ASSFGLAYSYEQY
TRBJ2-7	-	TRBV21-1	ASDLTGTANSYEQY
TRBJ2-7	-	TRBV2	ASSGEVAGGLDEQY
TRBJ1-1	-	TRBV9	ASSVLSGTGTSTEAF
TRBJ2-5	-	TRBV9	ASNPSGYGETQY
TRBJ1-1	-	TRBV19	ASSTDRGATEAF
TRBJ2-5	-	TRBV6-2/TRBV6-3	ASSYSTGTANQETQY
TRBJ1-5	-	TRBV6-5	ASSYSANQPQH
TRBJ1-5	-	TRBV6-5	ASSYGTGGYQPQH
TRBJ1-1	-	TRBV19	ASSTTPRTEAF
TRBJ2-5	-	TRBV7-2	ASSLGSNWGRETQY
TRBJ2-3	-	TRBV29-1	SVEGRGVTDTQY
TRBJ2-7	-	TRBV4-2	ASSHQAGGSYEQY
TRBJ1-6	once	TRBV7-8	ASSPGPGGSPLH
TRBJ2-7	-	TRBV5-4	ASSLIGTGNGEQY
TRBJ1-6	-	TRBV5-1	ASSLGDTSNSPLH
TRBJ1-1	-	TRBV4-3	ASSQGRGEAF